A selection of T cell receptor beta chains follows, all from one sample in a study of CD8 T cells in ankylosing spondylitis. TCRdb called the 5' RACE reads again in MiXCR, with one record for every CDR3 protein. The sample holds approximately 42,000 distinct CDR3 sequences, approximately 11% seen once. Material for sequencing was blood, either unsorted or a sorted T cell fraction (not recorded which). The receptors originated from a male donor with ankylosing spondylitis or in good health (not recorded which). The CDR3 runs from the conserved cysteine through the conserved F or W. The D gene is left open where the match is weak. Clone sizes are given selectively: once, few, many, or a class where the clone is expanded.

v_call,clone_size,d_call,j_call,cdr3_nt,cdr3_aa
TRBV12-3/TRBV12-4,many,TRBD1,TRBJ1-4,TGTGCCAGCAGTAATGACAGGGAAGGTGAAAAACTGTTTTTT,CASSNDREGEKLFF
TRBV20-1,many,NA,TRBJ2-5,TGCAGTGCTGGAGGGCAGGGGGAAGAGACCCAGTACTTC,CSAGGQGEETQYF
TRBV12-3/TRBV12-4,many,NA,TRBJ1-1,TGTGCCAGCAGTTTCGGCGCTGAAGCTTTCTTT,CASSFGAEAFF
TRBV6-5,medium-sized,NA,TRBJ1-1,TGTGCCAGCACCCTTACTCGGGACACTGAAGCTTTCTTT,CASTLTRDTEAFF
TRBV5-6,NA,NA,TRBJ2-4,TGTGCCAGCAGCCCGGGGTACTGGGGAGACATTCAGTACTTC,CASSPGYWGDIQYF
TRBV6-1,many,NA,TRBJ2-2,TGTGCCAGCAGAATGTGGGAGTCGAACACCGGGGAGCTGTTTTTT,CASRMWESNTGELFF
TRBV7-2,NA,NA,TRBJ2-7,TGTGCCAGCACCCCGGTTCGCATTGGCGGACATCCCTACGAGCAGTACTTC,CASTPVRIGGHPYEQYF
TRBV10-3,many,TRBD1,TRBJ2-5,TGTGCCATCCCTATCAGGGGGTACCAAGAGACCCAGTACTTC,CAIPIRGYQETQYF
TRBV5-5,many,NA,TRBJ2-1,TGTGCCAGCAGCTTTAGTGTAAACGTCCGCAATGAGCAGTTCTTC,CASSFSVNVRNEQFF
TRBV29-1,many,NA,TRBJ1-2,TGCAGCGTTGATGTAACTTCCTATGGCTACACCTTC,CSVDVTSYGYTF
TRBV11-3,NA,NA,TRBJ2-1,TGTGCCAGCAACGCTGGGGTGGGAGACAATGAGCAGTTCTTC,CASNAGVGDNEQFF
TRBV6-1,few,TRBD1,TRBJ1-2,TGTGCCAGCAGCCTACAGGGGGCCAGGGTCTATGGCTACACCTTC,CASSLQGARVYGYTF
TRBV6-2/TRBV6-3,many,TRBD1,TRBJ2-1,TGTGCCAGCACCCCGGGACAGGGCTACGTTTTCTACAATGAGCAGTTCTTC,CASTPGQGYVFYNEQFF
TRBV29-1,NA,TRBD1,TRBJ1-1,TGCAGCGCCGCGGGACAGGGGCGAACTGAAGCTTTCTTT,CSAAGQGRTEAFF
TRBV12-3/TRBV12-4,many,NA,TRBJ2-1,TGTGCCAGCAGTCCAAGACTGGAGAAGTTCTTC,CASSPRLEKFF
TRBV2,many,NA,TRBJ2-2,TGTGCCAGCAGTGAAGCGCTCAGGGCCACCGGGGAGCTGTTTTTT,CASSEALRATGELFF
TRBV18,many,TRBD2,TRBJ2-2,TGTGCCAGCTCACCACGACTAGCGGGGAACACCGGGGAGCTGTTTTTT,CASSPRLAGNTGELFF
TRBV4-2,NA,NA,TRBJ1-1,TGTGCCAGCAGCCAAGTCATCCAGGGGACTGAAGCTTTCTTT,CASSQVIQGTEAFF
TRBV12-3/TRBV12-4,NA,NA,TRBJ1-1,TGTGCGGCGACGGGAGAAGAGAACACTGAAGCTTTCTTT,CAATGEENTEAFF
TRBV11-2,many,TRBD1,TRBJ1-1,TGTGCCAGCAGTCACAGCGACAGGGCGAACACTGAAGCTTTCTTT,CASSHSDRANTEAFF
TRBV5-1,few,NA,TRBJ2-3,TGCGCCAGCGCCCCCGTCCTAGCCACCACAGATACGCAGTATTTT,CASAPVLATTDTQYF
TRBV20-1,many,TRBD2,TRBJ2-1,TGCAGTGCTAGAGGACAACCGGGACTAGTATACAATGAGCAGTTCTTC,CSARGQPGLVYNEQFF
TRBV15,few,NA,TRBJ2-7,TGTGCCACCAGCAGAGTCGCGCAGTCCTACGAGCAGTACTTC,CATSRVAQSYEQYF
TRBV7-9,once,TRBD1,TRBJ2-1,TGTGCCAGCAGCTCCCGGGACAGGTTGTACAATGAGCAGTTCTTC,CASSSRDRLYNEQFF
TRBV7-2,NA,TRBD2,TRBJ2-7,TGTGCCAGCAGCTTAATTAGCGGGGCCGCCTACGAGCAGTACTTC,CASSLISGAAYEQYF
TRBV5-1,many,NA,TRBJ2-6,TGCGCCAGCAGCTTGGGACTCTCTGGGGCCAACGTCCTGACTTTC,CASSLGLSGANVLTF
TRBV20-1,NA,TRBD1,TRBJ2-1,TGCAGTGCTAGAACTCGACAGGGCTACAATGAGCAGTTCTTC,CSARTRQGYNEQFF
TRBV11-1,NA,TRBD2,TRBJ2-5,TGTGCCAGCAGCCCTAGGCCGACTAGCGGGGCCATCCAAGAGACCCAGTACTTC,CASSPRPTSGAIQETQYF
TRBV6-1,NA,NA,TRBJ1-4,TGTGCCTGCAAAAGGGGGAGACAGACAACTAATGAAAAACTGTTTTTT,CACKRGRQTTNEKLFF
TRBV27,NA,NA,TRBJ2-3,TGTGCCAGCAGTTCCCAAACAGGGTATCGATTCACAGATACGCAGTATTTT,CASSSQTGYRFTDTQYF
TRBV12-3/TRBV12-4,many,NA,TRBJ1-1,TGTGCCAGCAGTTTTGGTGGACTGCGATTGAACACTGAAGCTTTCTTT,CASSFGGLRLNTEAFF
TRBV12-3/TRBV12-4,many,NA,TRBJ1-5,TGTGCCAGCGGGGACCATCCCCAAAATATCGGGCCCCAGCATTTT,CASGDHPQNIGPQHF
TRBV5-1,many,TRBD1,TRBJ1-5,TGCGCCAGCAGCTTGGGTTCAGGGGGGAACAATCAGCCCCAGCATTTT,CASSLGSGGNNQPQHF
TRBV3-1,many,NA,TRBJ1-2,TGTGCCAGCAGCCAAGAGGAGCGGTACTATGGCTACACCTTC,CASSQEERYYGYTF
TRBV5-8,many,NA,TRBJ2-1,TGTGCCAGCAGCTTTACTAGATACAATGAGCAGTTCTTC,CASSFTRYNEQFF
TRBV5-6,many,NA,TRBJ1-2,TGTGCCAGCAGCTTGTTCCTCGTCGGAGGGGATTCTAACTATGGCTACACCTTC,CASSLFLVGGDSNYGYTF
TRBV18,NA,NA,TRBJ2-1,TGTGCCAGCTCACCAGTGGAGAATGAGCAGTTCTTC,CASSPVENEQFF
TRBV27,many,NA,TRBJ1-1,TGTGCCAGCAGTTTAAACAGGGTCTCTGAAGCTTTCTTT,CASSLNRVSEAFF
TRBV14,NA,NA,TRBJ2-1,TGTGCCAGCAGCATGGAGAGCGGATCCTACAATGAGCAGTTCTTC,CASSMESGSYNEQFF
TRBV5-1,many,TRBD2,TRBJ2-5,TGCGCCAGCACCGGTCCTAGCGGTGAAGAGACCCAGTACTTC,CASTGPSGEETQYF
TRBV29-1,medium-sized,NA,TRBJ2-1,TGCAGCGTTGAAGAAGGGAGCGTTGGTGGGCAGTTCTTC,CSVEEGSVGGQFF
TRBV5-1,many,NA,TRBJ1-4,TGCGCCAGCAGCCTGGGGGGAGGGAACGAAAAACTGTTTTTT,CASSLGGGNEKLFF
TRBV5-6,few,NA,TRBJ2-7,TGTGCCAGCAGCCCCACAGGGTTCCACGAGCAGTACTTC,CASSPTGFHEQYF
TRBV6-2/TRBV6-3,few,NA,TRBJ2-7,TGTGCCAGCGGCCGAGGGACAAACTACGAGCAGTACTTC,CASGRGTNYEQYF
TRBV27,many,NA,TRBJ2-4,TGTGCCAGTAAAACCGGGACTGGGGGGCACATTCAGTACTTC,CASKTGTGGHIQYF
TRBV25-1,many,TRBD1,TRBJ2-1,TGTGCCAGCAGTGACCAAGCGGGACAGGGGAATGAGCAGTTCTTC,CASSDQAGQGNEQFF
TRBV20-1,many,NA,TRBJ2-5,TGCAGTGCTCGGAACCATCAAGGGACCCAGTACTTC,CSARNHQGTQYF
TRBV6-1,NA,NA,TRBJ1-5,TGTGCCAGCAGTCCACCAGGGGCTAATCAGCCCCAGCATTTT,CASSPPGANQPQHF
TRBV12-3/TRBV12-4,many,NA,TRBJ1-1,TGTGCCAGCAGCCCGACATGGAACACTGAAGCTTTCTTT,CASSPTWNTEAFF
TRBV12-3/TRBV12-4,many,NA,TRBJ1-4,TGTGCCAGCAGTGACAGGGAAAAACTGTTTTTT,CASSDREKLFF
TRBV5-1,many,TRBD1,TRBJ1-6,TGCGCCAGCAGCTCCAACCTCGACAGGGGTGGTTCACCCCTCCACTTT,CASSSNLDRGGSPLHF
TRBV29-1,many,NA,TRBJ2-1,TGCAGCGTTGATGGGGGGGAGGGGGGCAGGGACAATGAGCAGTTCTTC,CSVDGGEGGRDNEQFF
TRBV5-1,many,TRBD2,TRBJ2-3,TGCGCCAGCAGCACGAGCATTAGCGGGGGCACAGATACGCAGTATTTT,CASSTSISGGTDTQYF